These T cell receptor beta chains were read from a single sample in a study of T cell responses to AZD1222 COVID-19 vaccine. Using immunoSEQ multiplex PCR, the repertoire was profiled, and TCRdb retains in-frame clones only, with some absent. The sample has some 120,000 clones; roughly 84% are singletons. Sequenced here: peripheral blood, sampled on day 0 of AZD1222 vaccination. The receptors here all came from an adult in good health. Each CDR3 is given with its conserved first and last residue. A D gene is named only where the DNA matches it firmly. Clone sizes are given selectively: once, few, many, or a class where the clone is expanded.

cdr3_length j_call v_call clone_size d_call cdr3_aa cdr3_nt
15 TRBJ1-5 TRBV27 - - CASSLRTPGNQPQHF TGTGCCAGCAGTTTGAGGACACCGGGCAATCAGCCCCAGCATTTT
17 TRBJ1-1 TRBV4-2 - - CASSLLGEGSGDTEAFF TGTGCCAGCAGCCTCTTAGGAGAGGGCAGCGGTGACACTGAAGCTTTCTTT
14 TRBJ1-1 TRBV11-3 - - CASSLDTGNTEAFF TGTGCCAGCAGCTTAGATACCGGCAACACTGAAGCTTTCTTT
15 TRBJ2-5 TRBV19 - TRBD2 CASSILAGGRETQYF TGTGCCAGTAGTATACTAGCGGGGGGGCGAGAGACCCAGTACTTC
19 TRBJ2-5 TRBV27 once TRBD2 CASSFPRQPGLAEQETQYF TGTGCCAGCAGTTTCCCCCGACAACCGGGACTAGCGGAACAAGAGACCCAGTACTTC
19 TRBJ2-4 TRBV4-2 - TRBD2 CASSQDRTSGSIAKNIQYF TGTGCCAGCAGCCAGGATCGGACTAGCGGAAGTATAGCCAAAAACATTCAGTACTTC
15 TRBJ1-1 TRBV4-2 few TRBD1 CASSQGDRVNTEAFF TGTGCCAGCAGCCAAGGGGACAGGGTGAACACTGAAGCTTTCTTT
16 TRBJ2-7 TRBV7-2 few TRBD2 CASSLGSASGGYEQYF TGTGCCAGCAGCTTGGGCTCCGCTAGCGGGGGGTACGAGCAGTACTTC
12 TRBJ1-1 TRBV30 - - CAWSRTATEAFF TGTGCCTGGTCACGGACTGCAACTGAAGCTTTCTTT
15 TRBJ2-1 TRBV28 - - CASSQGAWTRGGQFF TGTGCCAGCAGTCAAGGGGCCTGGACCAGGGGGGGGCAGTTCTTC
13 TRBJ2-3 TRBV12-3/TRBV12-4 - TRBD2 CASSPTSGDTQYF TGTGCCAGCAGTCCGACTAGCGGAGATACGCAGTATTTT
14 TRBJ1-1 TRBV5-6 - - CASIRTGRRTEAFF TGTGCCAGCATCCGGACGGGGCGGAGGACTGAAGCTTTCTTT
10 TRBJ2-1 TRBV20-1 - - CSAYRGEQFF TGCAGTGCTTACCGCGGTGAGCAGTTCTTC
13 TRBJ1-3 TRBV7-3 - - CASSLTVGNTIYF TGTGCCAGCAGTTTGACAGTCGGAAACACCATATATTTT
14 TRBJ2-5 TRBV19 - TRBD2 CASSPTSAQETQYF TGTGCCAGTAGCCCTACTAGCGCGCAAGAGACCCAGTACTTC
15 TRBJ2-1 TRBV10-3 - - CAISESGDSYNEQFF TGTGCCATCAGTGAGTCCGGGGACTCCTACAATGAGCAGTTCTTC
14 TRBJ1-4 TRBV27 - - CASSNGVANEKLFF TGTGCCAGCAGTAACGGGGTCGCTAATGAAAAACTGTTTTTT
11 TRBJ2-5 TRBV6-5 - - CASLEGETQYF TGTGCCAGCCTGGAAGGGGAGACCCAGTACTTC
14 TRBJ2-3 TRBV5-1 - - CASSLEPTTDTQYF TGCGCCAGCAGCTTGGAGCCTACCACAGATACGCAGTATTTT
11 TRBJ2-1 TRBV19 - - CASSPGDEQFF TGTGCCAGTAGTCCCGGGGATGAGCAGTTCTTC
16 TRBJ2-1 TRBV19 - TRBD1 CASSSTGASSYNEQFF TGTGCCAGTAGCTCAACAGGGGCGAGCTCCTACAATGAGCAGTTCTTC
15 TRBJ2-1 TRBV7-2 once TRBD1 CASSSDRGTYNEQFF TGTGCCAGCAGCTCAGACAGGGGAACCTACAATGAGCAGTTCTTC
14 TRBJ1-3 TRBV7-2 - - CASSLSTIADTIYF TGTGCCAGCAGCTTAAGCACGATCGCGGACACCATATATTTT
15 TRBJ1-1 TRBV28 - - CASSLRQGLNTEAFF TGTGCCAGCAGTTTACGGCAGGGTTTGAACACTGAAGCTTTCTTT
15 TRBJ2-3 TRBV7-9 - - CASSLAGSPADTQYF TGTGCCAGCAGCTTAGCTGGCAGCCCCGCAGATACGCAGTATTTT
14 TRBJ2-7 TRBV6-2/TRBV6-3 - TRBD2 CASSRLAGVYEQYF TGTGCCAGCAGTAGACTAGCGGGAGTGTACGAGCAGTACTTC
15 TRBJ1-5 TRBV7-8 - - CASSLWSSGNQPQHF TGTGCCAGCAGCTTATGGAGTAGTGGCAATCAGCCCCAGCATTTT
14 TRBJ1-6 TRBV6-4 - TRBD1 CASRETGGGSPLHF TGTGCCAGCAGAGAGACAGGGGGCGGTTCACCCCTCCACTTT
17 TRBJ1-1 TRBV11-2 - - CASSLVGYRARDTEAFF TGTGCCAGCAGCTTAGTAGGCTACAGGGCACGGGACACTGAAGCTTTCTTT
15 TRBJ1-3 TRBV27 - - CASSFFPSSGNTIYF TGTGCCAGCAGTTTTTTTCCCAGCTCTGGAAACACCATATATTTT
15 TRBJ2-1 TRBV5-4 - - CASSLGGRSYNEQFF TGTGCCAGCAGCTTAGGGGGTAGGTCCTACAATGAGCAGTTCTTC
11 TRBJ1-1 TRBV5-4 once - CASSLGRGTFF TGTGCCAGCAGCTTAGGCAGGGGTACTTTCTTT
14 TRBJ1-2 TRBV18 - TRBD1 CASSLGTGDNGYTF TGTGCCAGCTCATTGGGGACAGGGGATAATGGCTACACCTTC
13 TRBJ2-7 TRBV24-1 - - CATSDPPSEEQYF TGTGCCACCAGTGACCCTCCGTCTGAAGAGCAGTACTTC
14 TRBJ1-1 TRBV28 - - CASSPFAGYTEAFF TGTGCCAGCAGCCCTTTCGCAGGGTACACTGAAGCTTTCTTT
13 TRBJ2-2 TRBV5-6 - - CASSRQARGVAFF TGTGCCAGCAGCAGACAGGCTCGGGGGGTCGCGTTTTTT
15 TRBJ2-2 TRBV11-3 - TRBD2 CASSREEWVPGELFF TGTGCCAGCAGCCGGGAGGAATGGGTCCCCGGGGAGCTGTTTTTT
14 TRBJ2-7 TRBV7-9 - TRBD1 CASSLTGGGNEQYF TGTGCCAGCAGCTTGACAGGGGGAGGCAACGAGCAGTACTTC
14 TRBJ1-3 TRBV5-6 - - CASRRRGAGNTIYF TGTGCCAGCAGACGCCGAGGGGCTGGAAACACCATATATTTT
13 TRBJ2-3 TRBV9 - - CASSVDGMRTQYF TGTGCCAGCAGCGTAGATGGTATGCGTACGCAGTATTTT
16 TRBJ2-3 TRBV2 once TRBD2 CASSVLAGGGTDTQYF TGTGCCAGCAGTGTACTAGCGGGAGGGGGGACAGATACGCAGTATTTT
13 TRBJ1-2 TRBV2 - TRBD1 CASSETGGYGYTF TGTGCCAGCAGTGAGACAGGGGGCTATGGCTACACCTTC